A single sample gave rise to the 5 T cell receptor beta chains below, sequenced in a study of blood T cell repertoires in COVID-19. Measured with immunoSEQ multiplex PCR; TCRdb has only the in-frame clones, and not every one. The sample lists 450,000 or so clones; about 90% were seen once. The sequenced sample was PBMCs or T cells enriched from blood (not recorded which). Receptor source: a man younger than 35 who had recovered from COVID-19.

J is TRBJ2-7 and V is TRBV14; 7 bases are shared with TRBD2. The CDR3 runs to 16 residues. The trim removed 0 bases at V and 5 bases at J, leaving 10 bases unmatched. Per germline, CDR1 SGHDN and CDR2 FVKESK. CDR3 protein: CASSQDRGVGVNEQYF. CDR3 coding DNA: TGTGCCAGCAGCCAAGATCGGGGGGTAGGGGTCAACGAGCAGTACTTC.

Notes on this clone: A far more abundant clone sits one base away, making this likely a read error. Within the sample, other DNA sequences also encode this same CDR3. The chain carries TRBV6-5 and TRBJ1-1, with TRBD1 as a possible D gene (5 bases). This CDR3 region has 13 residues. Germline CDR1 is MNHEY and CDR2 is SVGAGI. Trimming stripped 6 bases from V and 1 base from J, with 9 bases between. The chain's CDR3 is CASSLGQNTEAFF. CDR3 in DNA: TGTGCCAGCAGCTTAGGACAGAACACTGAAGCTTTCTTT.

The gene calls are TRBV7-3 and TRBJ1-3, with unresolved D. Germline V CDR1 and CDR2: SGHTA, FQGTGA. This CDR3 contains 16 residues. Trimming left V 0 bases short and J 0 bases short, with 9 bases between. Here the CDR3 DNA reads TGTGCCAGCAGCTTAACCCGCCTCAGCTCTGGAAACACCATATATTTT. Translation: CASSLTRLSSGNTIYF.

The chain couples TRBV30 to TRBJ1-1; D is uncertain. The CDR3 spans 11 residues. Germline-derived CDR1 and CDR2 are GTSNPN and SVGIG (reference sequence). V shed 6 bases and J shed 3 bases, with 8 bases lying between them. The CDR3, as DNA: TGTGCCTGTCGAGGCGACACTGAAGCTTTCTTT. It yields the protein CACRGDTEAFF.

The CDR3 here is CASIGVSGANVLTF. In nucleotides, the CDR3 is TGTGCCAGCATAGGGGTATCTGGGGCCAACGTCCTGACTTTC. V is TRBV28 and J is TRBJ2-6, with a possible D match to TRBD1 (5 bases). Germline lookup yields CDR1 MDHEN and CDR2 SYDVKM. The CDR3 is 14 amino acids. V shed 7 bases and J shed 1 base, with 8 bases lying between them.